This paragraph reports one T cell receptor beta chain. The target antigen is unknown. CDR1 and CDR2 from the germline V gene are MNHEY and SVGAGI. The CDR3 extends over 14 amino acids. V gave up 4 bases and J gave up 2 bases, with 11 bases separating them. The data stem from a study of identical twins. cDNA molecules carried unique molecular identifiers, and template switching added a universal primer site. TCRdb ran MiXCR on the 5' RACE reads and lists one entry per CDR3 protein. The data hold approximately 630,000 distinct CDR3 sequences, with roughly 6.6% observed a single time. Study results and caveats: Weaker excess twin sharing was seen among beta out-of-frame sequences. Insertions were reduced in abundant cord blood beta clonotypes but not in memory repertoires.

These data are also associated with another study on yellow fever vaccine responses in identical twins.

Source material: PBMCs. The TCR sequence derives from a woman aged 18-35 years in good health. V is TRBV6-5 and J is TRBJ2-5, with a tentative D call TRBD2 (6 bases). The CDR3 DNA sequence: TGTGCCAGCAGTTGGGGTGGGGGGCAAGAGACCCAGTACTTC. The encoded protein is CASSWGGGQETQYF.